This T cell receptor (beta chain) was found in a study of blood T cells in healthy people across ages. The table lists this clonotype with a count of one. For the second PCR, which ran for roughly 7 to 11 cycles, a sample-barcoded 5' primer and a J-beta primer mix were used. With 12 random nucleotides, a template-switch adaptor tagged each individual cDNA molecule. TCRdb called the 5' RACE reads again in MiXCR, with one record for every CDR3 protein. The data hold 1.6 million or so distinct CDR3 sequences, with about 31% observed a single time. The germline CDR1 and CDR2 sequences are SGHRS and YFSETQ. V lost 3 bases to trimming and J lost 5 bases, with 14 bases between them. This CDR3 contains 14 residues.

This receptor was identified in a woman in her thirties in good health. Sequenced input: blood. J is TRBJ1-1 and V is TRBV5-1; D is possibly TRBD1 (6 bases). The CDR3 protein is CASSWGGGGTEAFF. CDR3 nucleotides: TGCGCCAGCAGCTGGGGCGGGGGCGGAACTGAAGCTTTCTTT.